The T cell receptor (beta chain) under discussion was sequenced for a study of beta chain features in type 1 diabetes (dated by TCRdb to 2016 to 2019). The study in broad terms: Patients and healthy donors did not differ in mean age, gender distribution, total cell number or subset yield. A total of roughly 99 million sorted cells were examined across all samples, and the number of cells per subset was strongly correlated with RNA yield. In the study, recently diagnosed type 1 diabetes patients and matched healthy donors were compared on the TCRB repertoires of their sorted circulating CD4+ T cell subsets. Regulatory and stem cell-like memory subsets were obtained from only 8 patients and about eight healthy donors, while naive and central memory subsets were obtained from all 28 donors. Study-wide findings and limitations: Sequencing cDNA rather than genomic DNA could over-represent highly expressing activated cells, although activation and CD3 levels did not differ between groups. The naive, central memory and regulatory TCRB repertoires appeared to resemble one another more closely among patients than among healthy donors. HLA sub-analyses involved small numbers of individuals, so any influence of HLA type on TCRB rearrangement remained unresolved. PCR may preferentially amplify shorter templates, but because patient and control samples were amplified and corrected together, any resulting skew would affect both groups equally. Type 1 diabetes patients showed a moderate but significant shortening of TCRB CDR3 length in all four CD4+ subsets. At VDJ recombination sites, patients with type 1 diabetes made fewer insertions and deleted more nucleotides, a pattern implying thymic rearrangement abnormalities.

This clone was seen only a few times. It lacks a known antigen. No per-base quality is available; no much larger clone lies one base away. The High Capacity cDNA Reverse Transcription Kit was used to reverse transcribe all of the isolated RNA, meaning that expressed TCRB transcripts were what got sequenced. Deep immunoSEQ sequencing was performed on naive, central memory and regulatory T cell samples, with an average of around 3.5 million total reads per sample. Sorted cells were lysed in RLT buffer, and RNA was extracted using DNase-treated RNeasy Micro or Mini kits according to cell number. Each cell subset was processed separately to prevent cross-contamination, with patient and healthy donor samples processed together. TCRB sequences were amplified from cDNA with the immunoSEQ multiplex PCR, producing 87-bp fragments spanning the CDR3 region. Amplicons were sequenced on the Illumina HiSeq platform. Concerning the study's data processing: Synthetic template baselines were used to correct PCR bias computationally, reads within Hamming distance 2 were collapsed, and singletons that could not be merged were discarded. Reads were aligned to IMGT to assign V, D and J genes, CDR3 length, and insertions or deletions at six rearrangement sites. Within each subset, clonotype counts were normalized to sorted cell number, after which true diversity and Gini coefficients were computed with the tcR R package. The overlap coefficient, calculated on TCRB nucleotide sequences, was used to quantify repertoire sharing. Out-of-frame TCRB sequences from naive cells were analyzed to stand in for the pre-selection repertoire. The table was pulled from immuneACCESS by TCRdb, which kept in-frame rearrangements only. Such tables lose some clones; where checked, under half of the loss comes from unresolved V genes, and the rest has no known cause. V and J calls and clone size follow that table, whereas D and trimming were derived from the DNA. A total of 400,000 to 500,000 clones appear in this sample, around 14% of them only once. 0.035% to 0.045% of the sample is in the top ten clones.

From each donor, a single peripheral blood sample of around 0.12 L on average was drawn into heparinised tubes. A BD FACSAria II and a panel including CD45RO, CCR7, CD25, CD127, CD95 and CD27 were used to sort naive, central memory, regulatory and stem cell-like memory CD4+ T cells. All sorted populations exceeded 95% purity. PBMCs were separated immediately by Lymphoprep density gradient centrifugation and were stained directly, without being cultured. Samples were stained and sorted in pairs, with one healthy donor and one patient per experiment, so that batch effects were minimized. The CDR3 runs 12 amino acids, cysteine and phenylalanine included. Just the 36-base CDR3 DNA is kept, in frame starting at base 1.

This TCR came from a man between 25 and 39 years old in good health. This receptor chain uses TRBV12-2 and TRBJ2-7. TRBV12-2 is an annotated pseudogene. The sequencing sample was made of naive CD4+ T cells from blood. Per the publication, the cell subset or site label means: true naive CD4+ T cells. The DNA sequence reads TGTGCAAGTCGCTCCAAGATGTACGAGCAGTACTTC. Translated, it reads CASRSKMYEQYF.